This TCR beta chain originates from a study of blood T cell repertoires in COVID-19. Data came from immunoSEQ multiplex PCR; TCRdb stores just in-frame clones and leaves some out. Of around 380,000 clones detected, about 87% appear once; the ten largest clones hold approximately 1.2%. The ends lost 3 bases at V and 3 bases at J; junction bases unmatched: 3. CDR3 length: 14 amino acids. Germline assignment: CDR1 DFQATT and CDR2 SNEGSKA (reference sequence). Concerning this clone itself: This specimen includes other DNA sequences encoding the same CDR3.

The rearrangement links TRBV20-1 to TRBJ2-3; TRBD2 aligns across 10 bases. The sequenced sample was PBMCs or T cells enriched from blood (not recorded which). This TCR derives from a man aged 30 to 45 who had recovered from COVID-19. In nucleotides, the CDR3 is TGCAGTGCTAGTCTAGCGGGGGTAACAGATACGCAGTATTTT. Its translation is CSASLAGVTDTQYF.